Presented here are 14 T cell receptor beta chains from one specimen sequenced in a study of T cell changes during pregnancy in multiple sclerosis. The table came from immunoSEQ multiplex PCR; TCRdb's copy has only in-frame clones and leaves some out. Of over 25,000 clones in the sample, 91% were seen once. The sample in question was CD8+ T cells from peripheral blood mononuclear cells, obtained in the second trimester of pregnancy. Receptor source: a female donor in good health, enrolled as a control in a pregnancy study.

CDR3 nucleotides: TGTGCCAGCAGCCCTGAATCCCCAGGGGTCGGGAACACTGAAGCTTTCTTT. Its protein product is CASSPESPGVGNTEAFF. The V call is TRBV9, the J call TRBJ1-1, with D maybe TRBD1 (6 bases). With 4 bases removed from V and 1 base from J, the gap between germline ends came to 20 bases. The CDR3 extends over 17 amino acids. From germline, CDR1 is SGDLS and CDR2 YYNGEE. Together with reference TRBV9 and TRBJ1-1, the CDR3 gives the full variable domain: DSGVTQTPKHLITATGQRVTLRCSPRSGDLSVYWYQQSLDQGLQFLIQYYNGEERAKGNILERFSAQQFPDLHSELNLSSLELGDSALYFCASSPESPGVGNTEAFFGQGTRLTVV.

The gene calls are TRBV4-3 and TRBJ2-7; D remains unclear. Per the germline V gene, CDR1 is LGHNA and CDR2 is YSLEER. V shed 3 bases and J shed 0 bases, with 12 bases lying between them. The CDR3 has 15 residues. The CDR3: CASSHEAASSYEQYF. Here the CDR3 DNA reads TGCGCCAGCAGCCACGAGGCGGCTAGCTCCTACGAGCAGTACTTC.

The chain has TRBV7-3 and TRBJ1-1, with D perhaps TRBD1 (5 bases). The V and J ends lost 8 bases and 5 bases respectively, with 15 bases between them. The CDR3 contains 13 residues. Germline V gene lookup returns CDR1 SGHTA and CDR2 FQGTGA. The CDR3 bases are TGTGCCAGCGGGTCAGGGTTTGGAACTGAAGCTTTCTTT. It codes for CASGSGFGTEAFF.

The chain combines TRBV2 with TRBJ2-7, with TRBD1 matching over 8 bases. The germline V gene encodes CDR1 SNHLY and CDR2 FYNNEI. The length of the CDR3 is 12 residues. The ends lost 8 bases at V and 6 bases at J; junction bases unmatched: 6. The CDR3 region is CASGQGAGEQYF. CDR3 sequence (DNA): TGTGCCAGCGGGCAGGGGGCGGGCGAGCAGTACTTC.

The V call is TRBV19, the J call TRBJ1-5, with TRBD1 as a possible D gene (6 bases). This CDR3 region has 15 residues. V lost 4 bases and J 1 base, leaving 11 bases between the germline ends. Germline CDR1 is LNHDA and CDR2 is SQIVND (reference sequence). The CDR3 DNA follows: TGTGCCAGTAGTAGGGCGGGGGCGAGCAATCAGCCCCAGCATTTT. Translated: CASSRAGASNQPQHF.

The J gene is TRBJ1-5, the V gene TRBV6-5; D gene uncertain. The length of the CDR3 is 15 residues. The V end lost 2 bases, the J end lost 0 bases, and 8 bases lay between the germline ends. Per germline, CDR1 MNHEY and CDR2 SVGAGI. CDR3 sequence reads: CASSYGSGSNQPQHF. CDR3 nucleotides: TGTGCCAGCAGTTACGGGTCAGGTAGCAATCAGCCCCAGCATTTT.

V usage is TRBV6-4 and J usage is TRBJ1-2, with 8 bases that match TRBD1. V was pared by 2 bases and J by 6 bases, with 2 bases of the junction left unmatched. The length of the CDR3 is 13 residues. The germline V gene has CDR1 MRHNA and CDR2 SNTAGT. CDR3 sequence: CASSDRTGNGYTF. The CDR3, as DNA: TGTGCCAGCAGTGACCGGACAGGGAATGGCTACACCTTC.

This chain joins TRBV5-4 and TRBJ2-7; 8 bases match TRBD1. J gave up 3 bases and V 3 bases, and 5 bases lay outside the gene matches. Germline-derived CDR1 and CDR2 are SGHNT and YYREEE (reference sequence). The CDR3 spans 14 residues. The CDR3: CASSSRDRIYEQYF. CDR3 sequence (DNA): TGTGCCAGCAGCTCAAGGGACAGGATCTACGAGCAGTACTTC.

This chain connects TRBV28 to TRBJ2-7; D gene uncertain. Deletions cut 3 bases from V and 6 bases from J, with 15 bases between. Germline lookup yields CDR1 MDHEN and CDR2 SYDVKM. The CDR3 sequence is 14 residues long. CDR3 sequence: CASSFMADSGEQYF. The CDR3 region has the DNA TGTGCCAGCAGTTTCATGGCAGACTCCGGCGAGCAGTACTTC.

On this clone: The germline gene is not matched at one end of the junction; a read error may be the cause. The CDR3 here is CAISEWSLQAGWDTQYF. Written as DNA, the CDR3 is TGTGCCATCAGTGAATGGTCGCTACAGGCTGGGTGGGATACGCAGTATTTT. The chain links TRBV6-1 to TRBJ2-3; tentatively, D is TRBD1 (5 bases). Germline V lookup: CDR1 MNHNS, CDR2 SASEGT. The CDR3 runs to 17 residues.

This chain links TRBV6-5 with TRBJ2-3; the D gene is possibly TRBD1 (5 bases). V was cut by 4 bases and J by 0 bases, with 11 bases left in between. CDR1 MNHEY and CDR2 SVGAGI come from the germline V gene. The CDR3 spans 15 residues. CDR3 protein: CASSSPTDSTDTQYF. The CDR3 DNA reads TGTGCCAGCAGTTCCCCGACAGATAGCACAGATACGCAGTATTTT.

This clone has only one observation. The chain has TRBV11-3 and TRBJ1-2; no reliable D call. The CDR3 is made up of 14 amino acids. Germline V gives CDR1 SGHNT, CDR2 YENEEA. Trimming shortened V by 6 bases and J by 7 bases, and 18 bases separated the two germline ends. This CDR3 is CASSPRSGSSGYTF. CDR3 nucleotide sequence: TGTGCCAGCAGTCCCCGGTCGGGGTCCAGTGGCTACACCTTC.

This clone came up once. V usage is TRBV4-3 and J usage is TRBJ2-3; tentative D call: TRBD1 (6 bases). The CDR3 contains 17 residues. Trimming pared 0 bases from V and 3 bases from J, leaving 16 bases between. Germline CDR1 LGHNA, CDR2 YSLEER. DNA of the CDR3: TGCGCCAGCAGCCAAGAATTAAGGTCAGGGGAAACAGATACGCAGTATTTT. It codes for CASSQELRSGETDTQYF.

V gene TRBV27 combines with J gene TRBJ2-3, with 7 bases aligning to TRBD1. CDR1 and CDR2 (germline): MNHEY, SMNVEV (reference sequence). The CDR3 is 14 residues long. After removal of 6 bases from V and 6 bases from J, the junction contained 9 bases not matched to a gene. In DNA, the CDR3 is TGTGCCAGCAGGGTCCTCGGACAGGCCGATACGCAGTATTTT. Protein product: CASRVLGQADTQYF.